The sequence of this TCR beta chain was determined in a study of T cell responses to AZD1222 COVID-19 vaccine. The assay was immunoSEQ multiplex PCR, and TCRdb's table has in-frame clones only and misses some. The sample yields around 130,000 clones, 85% to 95% seen once. Of note for this clone: Antigen unknown.

V was shortened by 8 bases and J by 2 bases, with 12 bases between the two germline ends. The CDR3 spans 13 residues. CDR1 and CDR2 from the germline V gene are MNHEY and SVGAGI. Study-wide results and caveats: A reported finding is that nearly half of spike-specific TCRs target unmutated variant regions.

The material sequenced was peripheral blood, taken on day 0 of AZD1222 vaccination. The clonotype originates from an adult in good health. The chain employs TRBV6-5 and TRBJ2-5, with D perhaps assigned TRBD1 or TRBD2 (5 bases each). The CDR3 nucleotides read TGTGCCAGCTCCGGGACCGAACAAGAGACCCAGTACTTC. Translation gives CASSGTEQETQYF.